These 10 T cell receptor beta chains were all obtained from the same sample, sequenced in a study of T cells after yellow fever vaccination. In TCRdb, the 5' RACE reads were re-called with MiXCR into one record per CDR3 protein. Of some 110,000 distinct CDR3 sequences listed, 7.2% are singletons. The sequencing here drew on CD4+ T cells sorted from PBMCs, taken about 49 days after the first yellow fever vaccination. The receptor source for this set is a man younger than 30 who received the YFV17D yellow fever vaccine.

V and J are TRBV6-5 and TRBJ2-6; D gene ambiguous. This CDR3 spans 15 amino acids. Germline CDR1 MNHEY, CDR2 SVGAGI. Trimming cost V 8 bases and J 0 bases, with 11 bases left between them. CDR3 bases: TGTGCCAGCGGGTACCTGTACTCTGGGGCCAACGTCCTGACTTTC. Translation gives CASGYLYSGANVLTF.

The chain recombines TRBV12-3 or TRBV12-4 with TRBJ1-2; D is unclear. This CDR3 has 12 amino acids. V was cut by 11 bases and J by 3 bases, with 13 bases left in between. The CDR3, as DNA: TGTGCCTGCTGCTCCGGGTACTATGGCTACACCTTC. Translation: CACCSGYYGYTF.

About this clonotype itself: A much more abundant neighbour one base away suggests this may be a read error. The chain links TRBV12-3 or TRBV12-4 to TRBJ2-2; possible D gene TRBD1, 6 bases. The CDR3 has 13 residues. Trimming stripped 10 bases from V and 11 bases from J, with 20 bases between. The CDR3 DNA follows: TGTGCCATCACTCTCGCCACCGGGACAGAGCTGTTTTTT. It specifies CAITLATGTELFF.

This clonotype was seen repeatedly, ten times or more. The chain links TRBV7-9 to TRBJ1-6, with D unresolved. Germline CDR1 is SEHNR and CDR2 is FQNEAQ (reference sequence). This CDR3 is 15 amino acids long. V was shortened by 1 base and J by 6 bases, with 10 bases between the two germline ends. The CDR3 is CASSLGTLVNSPLHF. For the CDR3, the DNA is TGTGCCAGCAGCTTAGGGACCCTGGTTAATTCACCCCTCCACTTT.

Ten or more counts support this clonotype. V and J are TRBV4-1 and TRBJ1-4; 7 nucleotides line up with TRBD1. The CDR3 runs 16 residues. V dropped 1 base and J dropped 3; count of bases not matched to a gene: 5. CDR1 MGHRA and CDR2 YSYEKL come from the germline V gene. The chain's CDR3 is CASSQGFGTANEKLFF. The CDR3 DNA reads TGCGCCAGCAGCCAAGGATTCGGGACAGCTAATGAAAAACTGTTTTTT.

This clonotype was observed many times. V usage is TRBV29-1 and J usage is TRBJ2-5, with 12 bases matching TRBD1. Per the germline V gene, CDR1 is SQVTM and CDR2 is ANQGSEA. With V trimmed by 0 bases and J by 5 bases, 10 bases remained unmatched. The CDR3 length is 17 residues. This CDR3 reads CSVEDPWGQGAWETQYF. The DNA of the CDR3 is TGCAGCGTTGAAGATCCATGGGGACAGGGGGCCTGGGAGACCCAGTACTTC.

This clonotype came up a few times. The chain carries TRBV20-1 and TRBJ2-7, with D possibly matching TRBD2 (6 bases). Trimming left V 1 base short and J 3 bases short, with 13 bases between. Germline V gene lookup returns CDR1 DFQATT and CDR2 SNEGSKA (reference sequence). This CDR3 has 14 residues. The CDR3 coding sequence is TGCAGTGCTAGAGCTTCCTCGGGACTCTACGAGCAGTACGTC. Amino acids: CSARASSGLYEQYV.

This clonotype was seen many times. In DNA form, the CDR3 reads TGTGCCAGCAGCCCTCCGGCGACTAGCGCCCTACGTCAAGAGACCCAGTACTTC. Its translation: CASSPPATSALRQETQYF. This chain connects TRBV11-2 to TRBJ2-5, with 8 bases that match TRBD2. Germline CDR1 SGHAT, CDR2 FQNNGV. The CDR3 is made up of 18 amino acids. V dropped 5 bases and J dropped 2; count of bases not matched to a gene: 16.

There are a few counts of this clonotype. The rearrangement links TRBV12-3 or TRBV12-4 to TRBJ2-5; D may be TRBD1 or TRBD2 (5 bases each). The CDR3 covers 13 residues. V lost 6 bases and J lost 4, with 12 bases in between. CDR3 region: CASRSQRGETQYF. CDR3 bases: TGTGCCAGCAGGTCACAGAGGGGAGAGACCCAGTACTTC.

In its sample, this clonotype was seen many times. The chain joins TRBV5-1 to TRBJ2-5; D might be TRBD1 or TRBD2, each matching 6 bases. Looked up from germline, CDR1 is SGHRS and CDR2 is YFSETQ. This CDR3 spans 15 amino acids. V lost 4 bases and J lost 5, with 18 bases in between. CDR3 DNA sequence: TGCGCCAGCAGCCCGGGGGCAGGGGCTTGGGAGACCCAGTACTTC. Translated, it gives CASSPGAGAWETQYF.